The following is a T cell receptor (beta chain) sequence with its context. This sample is drawn from a study of blood T cell repertoires in COVID-19. Participants were aged roughly 18 to 90 years, lived in 24 US areas, and enrolled virtually. Cohorts were based on clinical histories the participants reported. Using immunoSEQ multiplex PCR, the repertoire was profiled, and TCRdb retains in-frame clones only, with some absent. The sample carries approximately 230,000 clones, about nine tenths recorded once. CDR3 length equals 13 residues. Trimming cost V 7 bases and J 2 bases, with 11 bases left between them. Germline V lookup: CDR1 MDHEN, CDR2 SYDVKM.

V and J are TRBV28 and TRBJ1-1; tentative D call: TRBD1 (5 bases). The sample comprised PBMCs or T cells enriched from blood (not recorded which). This sequence was found in a woman in her twenties or thirties with acute COVID-19. DNA for the CDR3: TGTGCCAGCAAAAAAGACAGCAACACTGAAGCTTTCTTT. Translation: CASKKDSNTEAFF.